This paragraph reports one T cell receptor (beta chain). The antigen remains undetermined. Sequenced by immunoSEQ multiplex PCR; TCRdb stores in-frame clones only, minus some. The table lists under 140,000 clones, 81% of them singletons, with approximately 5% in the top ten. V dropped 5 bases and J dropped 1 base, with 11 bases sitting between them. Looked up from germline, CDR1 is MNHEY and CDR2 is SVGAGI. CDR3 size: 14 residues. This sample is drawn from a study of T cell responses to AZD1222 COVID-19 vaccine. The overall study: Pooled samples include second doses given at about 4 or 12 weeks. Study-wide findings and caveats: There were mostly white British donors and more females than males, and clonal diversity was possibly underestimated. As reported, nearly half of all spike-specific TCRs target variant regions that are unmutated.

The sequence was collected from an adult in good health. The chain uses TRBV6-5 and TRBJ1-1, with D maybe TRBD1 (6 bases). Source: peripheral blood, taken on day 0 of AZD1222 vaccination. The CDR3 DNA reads TGTGCCAGCAGTCAGGGGTTACAGAACACTGAAGCTTTCTTT. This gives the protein CASSQGLQNTEAFF.